This T cell receptor beta chain derives from a study of identical twins (dated by TCRdb to 2016 to 2017). Broadly, across the study: To test whether fetal clonotypes persist, this study deep-sequenced TCR alpha and beta repertoires from monozygotic twins, from unrelated adults of various ages, and from cord blood. To rule out contamination, the twin experiments were replicated at different times with different library preparation protocols. Study-wide conclusions, independent of this receptor: Compared with coincidental sharing between unrelated individuals, an excess of low generation-probability sequences was observed among out-of-frame TCR alpha sequences shared between twins. A weaker excess of twin sharing was found in beta out-of-frame sequences because the signal-to-noise ratio was lowered by fewer shared sequences. Because the same donors could not be followed over many years, conclusions were based on cross-sectional statistical analysis. Recombination models systematically underestimated out-of-frame TCR alpha sharing in monozygotic twins but agreed with sharing between unrelated individuals. Zero-insertion analyses could be partly confounded by invariant T cells such as MAIT and iNKT, although diverse VJ usage argued against such confounding for most clonotypes. Fewer insertions were carried by abundant cord blood beta clonotypes; a weaker similar trend was observed in young adult naive repertoires, while no such trend was observed in memory repertoires.

The sample holds many counts of this clonotype. The specificity of this receptor is unknown. Base qualities are not at hand, and no much larger clone is one base apart. The junction shows trimming of 8 bases on V and 3 bases on J, and the gene matches do not reach 8 bases of it. The CDR3, from cysteine to phenylalanine, totals 16 residues. The entry retains the CDR3 DNA only, 48 bases that are in frame from base 1. Libraries were prepared through 5' RACE. Instrument on record: Illumina HiSeq 2000. A universal primer binding site was added through template switching, and the final cDNA carried a unique molecular identifier so that TCR cDNA molecules could be counted accurately. First-strand cDNA for TCR alpha and beta chains was synthesized from specific primers in the conserved constant-segment region. Each cDNA library was double barcoded, with a SMART-Mk sample barcode plus Illumina barcodes, to control for contamination. TruSeq adapter sequences, together with Illumina sample barcodes, were added in two successive PCR steps. The Illumina HiSeq platform was used with custom primers to sequence TCR alpha and beta cDNA libraries. In the paper's pipeline: MiGEC processed the raw reads to extract unique molecular identifiers, while MiXCR was used to determine the CDR3 positions. For each individual, recombination models were inferred using an EM algorithm with the repgenHMM and IGoR tools. Shared clonotypes were analyzed with the tcR package in R, and sharing was normalized by the product of cloneset sizes. To study raw recombination without the effects of thymic and clonal selection, out-of-frame nonproductive sequences were analyzed. TCRdb cleaned the public reads at Q25 with fastp, built clones with MiXCR and kept in-frame beta chains. All rows with the same CDR3 protein become a single entry with the most common DNA and genes. Here the V and J calls rest on TCRdb's processing, not on the authors' analysis. The sample table contains fewer than 450,000 distinct CDR3 sequences; only one count was recorded for roughly 9% of them. Clones ranked in the top ten supply 8.5% to 10% of the sample.

Only healthy Caucasian donors were included. The researchers also sequenced three unrelated adults who were not twins: a male aged 18 to 30, a male aged 50 to 60, and a female aged 50 to 60. Miltenyi CD45RO+ enrichment and human naive T-cell isolation kits were used to isolate memory (CD45RO+) and naive T cells from PBMC. Sequenced: naive T cells sorted from blood. The cell subset or site label, as the study defines it: cells isolated with a human naive T-cell isolation kit. The clonotype comes from a woman between 45 and 60 years old in good health. Rearrangement joined TRBV12-3 or TRBV12-4 to TRBJ2-3, with TRBD2 matching 13 junction bases. The bases are TGTGCCAGCCGCCTGGGACTAGCGGGAACTACAGATACGCAGTATTTT. Its amino acids are CASRLGLAGTTDTQYF.